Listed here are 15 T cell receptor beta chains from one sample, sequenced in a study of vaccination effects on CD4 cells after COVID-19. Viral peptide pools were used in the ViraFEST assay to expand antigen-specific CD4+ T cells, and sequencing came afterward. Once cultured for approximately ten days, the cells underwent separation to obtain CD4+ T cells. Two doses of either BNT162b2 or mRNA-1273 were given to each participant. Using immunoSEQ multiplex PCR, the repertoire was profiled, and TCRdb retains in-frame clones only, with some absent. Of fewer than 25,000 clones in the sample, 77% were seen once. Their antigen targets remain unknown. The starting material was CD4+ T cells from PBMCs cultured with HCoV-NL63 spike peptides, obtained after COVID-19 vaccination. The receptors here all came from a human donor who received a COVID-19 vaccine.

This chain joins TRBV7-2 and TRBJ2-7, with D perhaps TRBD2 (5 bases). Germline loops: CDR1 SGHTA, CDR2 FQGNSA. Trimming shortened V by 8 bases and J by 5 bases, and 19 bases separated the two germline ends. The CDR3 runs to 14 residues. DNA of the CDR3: TGTGCCAGCTTAAGAGGGCTTACGTCGGACGAGCAGTACTTC. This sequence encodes CASLRGLTSDEQYF.

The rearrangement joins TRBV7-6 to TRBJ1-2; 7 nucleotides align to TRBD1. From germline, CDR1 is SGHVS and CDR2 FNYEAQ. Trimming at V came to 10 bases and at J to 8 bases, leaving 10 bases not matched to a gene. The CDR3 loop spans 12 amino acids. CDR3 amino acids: CATQRGGRGYTF. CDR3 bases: TGTGCCACCCAGCGAGGGGGCAGAGGCTACACCTTC.

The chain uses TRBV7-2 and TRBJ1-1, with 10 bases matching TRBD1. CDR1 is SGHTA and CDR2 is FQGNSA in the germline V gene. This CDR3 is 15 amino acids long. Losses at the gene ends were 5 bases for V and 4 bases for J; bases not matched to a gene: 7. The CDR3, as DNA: TGTGCCAGCAGCCCACGACGGACAGGGGGCACTGAAGCTTTCTTT. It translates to CASSPRRTGGTEAFF.

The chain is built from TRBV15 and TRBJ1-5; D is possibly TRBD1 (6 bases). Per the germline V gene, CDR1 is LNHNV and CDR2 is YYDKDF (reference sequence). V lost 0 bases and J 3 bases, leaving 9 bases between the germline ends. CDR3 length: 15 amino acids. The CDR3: CATSRDRQVNQPQHF. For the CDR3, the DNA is TGTGCCACCAGCAGAGACAGACAGGTCAATCAGCCCCAGCATTTT.

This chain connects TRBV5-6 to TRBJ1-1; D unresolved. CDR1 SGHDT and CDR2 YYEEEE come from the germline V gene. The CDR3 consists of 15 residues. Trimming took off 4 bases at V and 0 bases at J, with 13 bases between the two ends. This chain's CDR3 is CASSPAFGLNTEAFF. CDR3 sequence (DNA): TGTGCCAGCAGCCCTGCTTTTGGACTGAACACTGAAGCTTTCTTT.

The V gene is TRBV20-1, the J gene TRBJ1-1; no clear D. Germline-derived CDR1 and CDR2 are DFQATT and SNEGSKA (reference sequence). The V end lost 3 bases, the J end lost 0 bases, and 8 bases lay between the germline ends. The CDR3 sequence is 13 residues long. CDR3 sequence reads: CSASSRVNTEAFF. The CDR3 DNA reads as TGCAGTGCTAGTTCAAGGGTGAACACTGAAGCTTTCTTT.

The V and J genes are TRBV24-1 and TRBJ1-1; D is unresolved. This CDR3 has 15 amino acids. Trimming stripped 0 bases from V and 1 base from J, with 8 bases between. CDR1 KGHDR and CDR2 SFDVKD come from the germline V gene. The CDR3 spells CATSDLWASNTEAFF. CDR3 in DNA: TGTGCCACCAGTGATTTGTGGGCTTCGAACACTGAAGCTTTCTTT.

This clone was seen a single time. This CDR3 is CASSLGQGIVGELFF. Written as DNA, the CDR3 is TGTGCCAGCAGCCTTGGACAGGGGATAGTCGGGGAGCTGTTTTTT. This rearrangement joins TRBV7-9 to TRBJ2-2, with 9 nucleotides matching TRBD1. V gave up 5 bases and J gave up 7 bases; unmatched junction bases: 8. Germline CDR1 is SEHNR and CDR2 is FQNEAQ (reference sequence). CDR3 length: 15 amino acids.

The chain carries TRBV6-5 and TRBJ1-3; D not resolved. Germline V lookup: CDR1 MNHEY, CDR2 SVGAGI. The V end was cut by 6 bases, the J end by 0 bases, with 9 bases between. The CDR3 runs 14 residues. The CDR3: CASSITRSGNTIYF. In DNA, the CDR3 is TGTGCCAGCAGCATCACCCGCTCTGGAAACACCATATATTTT.

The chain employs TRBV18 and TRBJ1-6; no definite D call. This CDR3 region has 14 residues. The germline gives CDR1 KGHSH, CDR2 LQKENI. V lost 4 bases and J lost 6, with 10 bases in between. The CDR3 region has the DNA TGTGCCAGCTCACTCCCAGACATTAATTCACCCCTCCACTTT. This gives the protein CASSLPDINSPLHF.

CDR3 region: CASSLAGTTIYF. The CDR3, as DNA: TGTGCCAGCAGCTTAGCCGGGACCACCATATATTTT. The gene calls are TRBV7-6 and TRBJ1-3, with D perhaps TRBD1 (5 bases). The V end was cut by 0 bases, the J end by 9 bases, with 6 bases between. Germline CDR1 is SGHVS and CDR2 is FNYEAQ. The CDR3 covers 12 residues.

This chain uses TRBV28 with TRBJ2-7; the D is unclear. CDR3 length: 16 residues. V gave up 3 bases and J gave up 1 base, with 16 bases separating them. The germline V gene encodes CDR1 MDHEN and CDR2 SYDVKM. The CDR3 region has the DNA TGTGCCAGCAGTTTTTTCGGTGCCGGTTTATCCTACGAGCAGTACTTC. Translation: CASSFFGAGLSYEQYF.

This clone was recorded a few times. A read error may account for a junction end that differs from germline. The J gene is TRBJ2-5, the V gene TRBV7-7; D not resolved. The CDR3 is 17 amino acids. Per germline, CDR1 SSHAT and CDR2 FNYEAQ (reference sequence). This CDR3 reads CASSLGRVIRPQETQYF. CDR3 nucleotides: TGTGCTAGCAGCTTAGGAAGGGTGATCCGGCCCCAAGAGACCCAGTACTTC. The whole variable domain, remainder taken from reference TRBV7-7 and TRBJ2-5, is GAGVSQSPRYKVTKRGQDVTLRCDPISSHATLYWYQQALGQGPEFLTYFNYEAQPDKSGLPSDRFSAERPEGSISTLTIQRTEQRDSAMYRCASSLGRVIRPQETQYFGPGTRLLVL.

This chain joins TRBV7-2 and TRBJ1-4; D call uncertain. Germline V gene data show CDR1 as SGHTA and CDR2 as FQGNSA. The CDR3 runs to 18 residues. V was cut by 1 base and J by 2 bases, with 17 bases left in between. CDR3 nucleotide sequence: TGTGCCAGCAGCTTAGATGGGTGGGCGGCGAATACTAATGAAAAACTGTTTTTT. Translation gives CASSLDGWAANTNEKLFF. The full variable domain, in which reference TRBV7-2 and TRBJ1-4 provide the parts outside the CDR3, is GAGVSQSPSNKVTEKGKDVELRCDPISGHTALYWYRQSLGQGLEFLIYFQGNSAPDKSGLPSDRFSAERTGGSVSTLTIQRTQQEDSAVYLCASSLDGWAANTNEKLFFGSGTQLSVL.

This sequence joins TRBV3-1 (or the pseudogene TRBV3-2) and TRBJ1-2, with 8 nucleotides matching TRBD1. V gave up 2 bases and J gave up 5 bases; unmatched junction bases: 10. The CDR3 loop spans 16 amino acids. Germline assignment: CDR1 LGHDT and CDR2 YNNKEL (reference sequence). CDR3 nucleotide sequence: TGTGCCAGCAGCCAACTTCCTGGACAGGGCGAATATGGCTACACCTTC. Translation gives CASSQLPGQGEYGYTF.